This T cell receptor beta chain derives from a study of T cells after yellow fever vaccination (dated by TCRdb to between 2018 and 2021). Some background on the complete study: The SMART-Seq v4 Ultra Low Input RNA kit was used to prepare libraries from fractions with low cell numbers. To follow T-cell clones before and after primary and booster YFV17D yellow fever vaccination, bulk TCR alpha and beta repertoires were sequenced over time. The cohort comprised two healthy male donors, one aged 18 to 30 and one aged 30 to 40 years. Bulk PBMC replicates and cell subsets were isolated from blood drawn at multiple timepoints before and after both primary and secondary immunization.

This clonotype was seen many times. Its antigen target is currently unknown. Base-call qualities are not available, and no considerably larger clone is one nucleotide away. TCRdb lists the instrument as Illumina NovaSeq 6000. TCR cDNA was made using 5'RACE template switching, a step that added a universal primer site and unique molecular identifiers. Priming of cDNA synthesis was performed from both the TCR alpha and TCR beta constant segments. Library amplification involved two PCR steps, and the second step added sample barcodes and sequencing adapters. Libraries were sequenced on Illumina HiSeq 2500 (2x100 bp) or NovaSeq (2x150 bp). Turning to the authors' computational methods: Demultiplexing of reads and collapsing into UMI consensus sequences were performed with MIGEC, and V(D)J alignment was carried out with MiXCR. Using edgeR on replicate PBMC samples, clonotypes were called vaccine-responding if FDR was below 0.01 and the log2 fold change was above 5 up to day 15. CD4 or CD8 identity was assigned to each bulk clonotype according to whether the clonotype was present at higher abundance in the sequenced CD4 repertoire or the sequenced CD8 repertoire. The public reads were reanalyzed by TCRdb: fastp trimming at Q25, MiXCR alignment, in-frame beta chains only. A single entry per CDR3 protein holds the most common genes and DNA from its merged rows. In this record, the V and J calls reflect TCRdb's handling and not the investigators' own analysis. This sample holds 300,000 to 400,000 distinct CDR3 sequences; 3.5% to 4.5% were observed only once. The ten largest account for 20% to 25% of the sample.

Sample treatment or condition, as interpreted from the label and publication: live attenuated yellow fever vaccine strain. At each blood-draw timepoint, two biological replicates of bulk PBMCs were obtained. A standard Ficoll-Paque protocol was used to isolate PBMCs from peripheral blood. TriZol was used to extract RNA from bulk PBMCs, from CD4 and CD8 fractions, and from dextramer-positive and dextramer-negative fractions. The germline V gene provides CDR1 MNHEY and CDR2 SVGEGT. The CDR3 goes from the cysteine to the phenylalanine over 14 residues. CDR3 DNA is the only sequence kept; it has 42 bases, read in frame from the first base. V is shortened by 8 bases, J by 4 bases, and the region joining them spans 14 bases. What the work shows at the level of the full study, not this receptor alone: Compared with the primary T-cell response, the secondary T-cell response was faster but weaker, reaching its peak on day 5 rather than on day 15. Computational filtering was needed because FACS-sorted repertoires could contain abundant contaminating clonotypes from the bulk population. Most clones expanded after primary vaccination were re-detected after the booster (around 96% of CD4 and around 88% of CD8), suggesting broad memory maintenance. The study included only a couple of donors, which limits how far the findings can be generalized. A small fraction of clonotypes appeared in both the CD4 and CD8 compartments, likely as a result of convergent recombination.

The receptor's source is a man between 18 and 29 years old who received the YFV17D yellow fever vaccine. The material was PBMCs, obtained 5 days after the yellow fever booster vaccination. This chain is built from TRBV6-2 or TRBV6-3 and TRBJ2-2; TRBD2 might be the D gene, on 6 matching bases. The nucleotide sequence is TGTGCCAGCCAAACTAGCCTTCCCACCGGGGAGCTGTTTTTT. The translation is CASQTSLPTGELFF.